These T cell receptor beta chains were read from a single sample in a study of cytomegalovirus exposure and HLA in healthy donors. The method was immunoSEQ multiplex PCR; TCRdb's version includes in-frame clones alone and lacks a portion of them. The table records approximately 270,000 clones, more than 85% of them present only once. Sequenced: PBMCs. The receptors here all came from a man aged 18-30 years in good health and CMV-seropositive. Each CDR3 is given without its conserved first and last residue.

v_gene	j_gene	CDR3aa
TRBV27	TRBJ1-1	ASSWTGAIPEAF
TRBV27	TRBJ2-1	ASSFGTSGSGEQF
TRBV4-1	TRBJ1-2	ASSPLRGNGYT
TRBV30	TRBJ2-2	AWSFLAANTGELF
TRBV19	TRBJ2-2	ASSERSGELF
TRBV4-2	TRBJ2-7	ASSQGSGPDEQY
TRBV6-5	TRBJ1-2	ASRQGPYGYT
TRBV27	TRBJ2-3	ASSLVGSTDTQY
TRBV4-1	TRBJ2-2	ASSQDHEGGLF
TRBV27	TRBJ2-1	ASSLGLAMTNEQF
TRBV4-3	TRBJ2-7	ASSPGQGRYEQY
TRBV2	TRBJ1-5	ASSRQDQPQH
TRBV7-3	TRBJ2-7	ASSLGTSSEQY
TRBV14	TRBJ1-2	ASSQDLAYGYT
TRBV11-2	TRBJ2-6	ASSNRANVLT
TRBV18	TRBJ1-2	ASSPPFGGDNYGYT
TRBV28	TRBJ1-2	ASRPTDTYGYT
TRBV5-1	TRBJ2-1	ASSLAGLAGINEQF
TRBV27	TRBJ1-1	ASSPRLRSTEAF
TRBV13	TRBJ2-7	ASSLRTGVWYEQY
TRBV30	TRBJ1-2	AWRFSWGSYGYT
TRBV6-5	TRBJ2-2	ASSSSTNTGELF
TRBV7-8	TRBJ2-7	ASSPGGTSYEQY
TRBV7-2	TRBJ2-3	ASSLVVGGDTQY
TRBV19	TRBJ2-5	ASSTARLAGVETQY
TRBV2	TRBJ2-1	ASRDPRESYNEQF
TRBV30	TRBJ1-3	AWSWRSGNTIY
TRBV30	TRBJ2-1	AWSVIGTSFEQF
TRBV11-2	TRBJ2-3	ASSRGPAGRYADTQY
TRBV30	TRBJ1-2	AWNLRGAMGYGYT
TRBV6-5	TRBJ2-7	ASSRLAISSYEQY
TRBV29-1	TRBJ2-1	SVLTGLSYNEQF